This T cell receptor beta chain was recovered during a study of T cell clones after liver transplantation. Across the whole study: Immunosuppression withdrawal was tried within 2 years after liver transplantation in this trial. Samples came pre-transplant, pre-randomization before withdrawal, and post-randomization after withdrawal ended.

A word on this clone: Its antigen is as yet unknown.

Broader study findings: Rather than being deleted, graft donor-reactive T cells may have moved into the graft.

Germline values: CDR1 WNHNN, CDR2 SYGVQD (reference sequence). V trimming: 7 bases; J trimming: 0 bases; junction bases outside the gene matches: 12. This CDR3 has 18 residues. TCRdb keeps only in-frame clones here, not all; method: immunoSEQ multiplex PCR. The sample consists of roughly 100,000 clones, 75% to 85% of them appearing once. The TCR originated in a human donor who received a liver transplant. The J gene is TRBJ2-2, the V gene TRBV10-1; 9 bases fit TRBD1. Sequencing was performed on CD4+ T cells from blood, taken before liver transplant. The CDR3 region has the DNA TGCGCCAGCACCGGGACAGGGAAAATAACCACGAACACCGGGGAGCTGTTTTTT. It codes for CASTGTGKITTNTGELFF.